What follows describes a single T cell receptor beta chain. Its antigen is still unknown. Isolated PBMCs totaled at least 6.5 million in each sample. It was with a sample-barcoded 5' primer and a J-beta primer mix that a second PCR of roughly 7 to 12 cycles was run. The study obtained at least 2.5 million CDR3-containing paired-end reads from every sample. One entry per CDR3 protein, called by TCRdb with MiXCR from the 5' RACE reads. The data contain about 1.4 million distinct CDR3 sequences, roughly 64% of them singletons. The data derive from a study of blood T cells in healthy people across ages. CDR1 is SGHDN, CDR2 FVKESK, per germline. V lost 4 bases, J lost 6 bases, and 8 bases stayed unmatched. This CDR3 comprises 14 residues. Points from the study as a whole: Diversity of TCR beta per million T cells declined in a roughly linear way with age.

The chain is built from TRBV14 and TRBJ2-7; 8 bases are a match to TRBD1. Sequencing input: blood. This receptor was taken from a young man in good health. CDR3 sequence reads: CASSRRTGPFEQYF. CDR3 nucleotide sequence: TGTGCCAGCAGCCGACGGACAGGGCCCTTCGAGCAGTACTTC.